This entry is about one TCR beta chain. The data were taken from a study of blood T cell repertoires in COVID-19. About the study: Acute and convalescent COVID-19 samples came from the United States, Italy and Spain. PBMCs, B-cell-depleted T cells, or T cells provided the cDNA or gDNA that made up the material.

The CDR3 loop spans 16 amino acids. V lost 2 bases to trimming and J lost 6 bases; unmatched junction nucleotides: 8. The germline V gene encodes CDR1 MNHEY and CDR2 SVGAGI. Per the authors' pipeline: It was from reference gene primer amplification that nucleated cell counts were estimated. The repertoire was sequenced with immunoSEQ multiplex PCR; TCRdb's copy has only in-frame clones and lacks some. The D gene and trimming were derived from the DNA, and the V and J assignments and clone size from that table. This table holds about 280,000 clones, approximately 85% found once. The chain carries TRBV6-5 and TRBJ2-7; 12 bases line up with TRBD2. Sequencing was done on a sample of peripheral blood. The clonotype comes from a human donor in a cohort sampled during active COVID-19. The CDR3 protein is CASSYTQTSGRSEQYF. The CDR3 nucleotides are TGTGCCAGCAGTTACACTCAGACTAGCGGGAGATCCGAGCAGTACTTC.